Listed here is a single TCR beta chain. The entry originates in a study of cytomegalovirus exposure and HLA in healthy donors. Primers for the PCR totalled 60 Vbeta and 13 Jbeta. Measured with immunoSEQ multiplex PCR; TCRdb has only the in-frame clones, and not every one. Of 85,000 to 100,000 clones listed, about 89% are singletons. This receptor was obtained from a young man in good health and CMV-seropositive. The sample consisted of PBMCs.

The CDR3 nucleotides are TGTGCCAGCAGCTTAGACCGACAGGGAACTGACTATGGCTACACCTTC. This encodes CASSLDRQGTDYGYTF. V is TRBV11-2 and J is TRBJ1-2, with 7 nucleotides matching TRBD1. Trimming at V came to 0 bases and at J to 3 bases, leaving 7 bases not matched to a gene. The CDR3 covers 16 residues. Germline V gene sequence: CDR1 SGHAT, CDR2 FQNNGV.